This TCR beta chain is from a study of sequential checkpoint blockade in melanoma. Study at large: DNA from 91 pretreatment tumor samples underwent TCRβ immunosequencing. Study-wide results and caveats: Patients with week-13 increases in T-cell fraction and clonality benefited about 30 times more often. For nivolumab-first patients, baseline tumor clonality was associated with response. Mutational load did not correlate with tumor T-cell fraction or clonality.

The data were produced by immunoSEQ multiplex PCR, yet TCRdb's version contains in-frame clones alone and is incomplete. The table lists thousands of clones, more than 25% of them singletons. After removal of 4 bases from V and 6 bases from J, the junction contained 8 bases not matched to a gene. The CDR3 contains 15 residues. Germline values: CDR1 SGDLS, CDR2 YYNGEE. Noted treatment: randomized to nivolumab then ipilimumab (arm A) or the reverse (arm B). In its sample, this clone is medium-sized (0.01 to 0.1%). Its antigen is not known. The clonotype was recovered from a human donor with melanoma. The chain carries TRBV9 and TRBJ1-4, with 8 bases that match TRBD1. Sequences were derived from tumor tissue (inferred from file names), sampled from a patient given nivolumab and ipilimumab in sequence. As DNA, the CDR3 is TGTGCCAGCAGCCCTAGAGGGACAGGAGATGAAAAACTGTTTTTT. Translation gives CASSPRGTGDEKLFF.